This entry concerns a single TCR beta chain. Its antigen is as yet unknown. The V gene lost 6 bases and the J gene lost 2 bases, with 14 bases spanning the gap. The CDR3 covers 15 residues. Germline assignment: CDR1 MNHNS and CDR2 SASEGT. The sample belongs to a study of shared clonotypes between healthy human individuals. General observations from the study: In general, naive subsets displayed greater estimated richness than memory subsets did.

The table came from immunoSEQ multiplex PCR; TCRdb's copy has only in-frame clones and leaves some out. The sample lists roughly 850,000 clones; 90% to 98% were seen once. It was CD45RO-negative cells, positively selected for CCR7, that made up naive CD8 cells, with terminally differentiated effector memory CD45RA+ cells excluded. The origin of this receptor is a man aged 25 to 40 in good health. V and J are TRBV6-1 and TRBJ1-5; D gene uncertain. The sequenced material came from naive CD8+ T cells sorted from blood. The DNA for the CDR3 is TGTGCCAGCAGCGCCGGGAGGGTGGGCAATCAGCCCCAGCATTTT. This sequence encodes CASSAGRVGNQPQHF.